This T cell receptor beta chain was recorded in a study of cytomegalovirus exposure and HLA in healthy donors. Study summary: The early release's HLA-typed donors yielded some 85 million unique TCRs.

V was clipped by 6 bases and J by 1 base; unmatched bases: 6. This CDR3 spans 14 amino acids. Germline V gene data show CDR1 as SNHLY and CDR2 as FYNNEI. The PCR made use of 60 Vbeta and 13 Jbeta primers. Using immunoSEQ multiplex PCR, the repertoire was profiled, and TCRdb retains in-frame clones only, with some absent. The top ten hold less than 5.5% of the sample, which has more than 90,000 clones, roughly 80% seen once. Note on this clone: Antigen unknown.

Study outcomes and limitations: Presence/absence analyses rested on an assumption that sequencing depth was roughly uniform across donors. Confirmation was obtained in vitro that a few CMV-associated chains are specific for CMV antigens.

Specimen: PBMCs. The TCR sequence derives from a man between 45 and 60 years old in good health and CMV-seropositive. V usage is TRBV2 and J usage is TRBJ2-7; 7 nucleotides agree with TRBD1. The CDR3 protein is CASRPGRGSYEQYF. CDR3 in DNA: TGTGCCAGCAGACCGGGCAGGGGGTCCTACGAGCAGTACTTC. The full variable domain, rest sourced from reference TRBV2 and TRBJ2-7, is EPEVTQTPSHQVTQMGQEVILRCVPISNHLYFYWYRQILGQKVEFLVSFYNNEISEKSEIFDDQFSVERPDGSNFTLKIRSTKLEDSAMYFCASRPGRGSYEQYFGPGTRLTVT.